These 32 T cell receptor beta chains came from one sample sequenced in a study of PD-1 blockade in classical Hodgkin lymphoma. Profiling relied on immunoSEQ multiplex PCR, and the TCRdb table lists in-frame clones only, not all of them. The sample carries around 99,000 clones, roughly 76% recorded once. All patients relapsed after autologous stem cell transplantation, and brentuximab vedotin exposure varied. This specimen consisted of peripheral blood mononuclear cells (PBMCs), obtained before the second cycle of nivolumab. These receptor sequences come from a human donor with classical Hodgkin lymphoma.

This clone was seen a few times. The chain employs TRBV5-1 and TRBJ2-5; D might be TRBD1 or TRBD2, each matching 5 bases. The CDR3 runs 13 residues. V was shortened by 4 bases and J by 5 bases, with 12 bases between the two germline ends. Germline CDR1 is SGHRS and CDR2 is YFSETQ. CDR3 DNA sequence: TGCGCCAGCAGCCCGCCCGGGACCGAGACCCAGTACTTC. This gives the protein CASSPPGTETQYF.

V usage is TRBV7-9 and J usage is TRBJ1-3, with D unresolved. Trimming took off 0 bases at V and 0 bases at J, with 12 bases between the two ends. The germline V gene has CDR1 SEHNR and CDR2 FQNEAQ (reference sequence). The CDR3 extends over 17 amino acids. The CDR3 sequence is CASSLARRYASGNTIYF. Here the CDR3 DNA reads TGTGCCAGCAGCTTAGCGCGGCGCTACGCCTCTGGAAACACCATATATTTT.

The V and J genes are TRBV7-2 and TRBJ1-2, with D possibly TRBD1 on 5 matching bases. The CDR3 spans 16 residues. Trimming took off 1 base at V and 0 bases at J, with 12 bases between the two ends. CDR1 is SGHTA, CDR2 FQGNSA, per germline. The CDR3: CASSLEFREANYGYTF. The CDR3 nucleotides are TGTGCCAGCAGCTTAGAATTCAGGGAAGCTAACTATGGCTACACCTTC.

The genes are TRBV5-5 and TRBJ1-2; possibly TRBD1 for D (6 bases). Trimming took off 4 bases at V and 3 bases at J, with 16 bases between the two ends. The germline V gene encodes CDR1 SGHKS and CDR2 YYEKEE (reference sequence). CDR3 length: 15 amino acids. The CDR3 is CASSTSGTPYYGYTF. In DNA form, the CDR3 reads TGTGCCAGCAGCACGTCCGGGACACCCTACTATGGCTACACCTTC.

This chain connects TRBV5-4 to TRBJ2-7; 9 bases map to TRBD2. V dropped 0 bases and J dropped 7; count of bases not matched to a gene: 11. The CDR3 is made up of 16 amino acids. Germline V gene lookup returns CDR1 SGHNT and CDR2 YYREEE (reference sequence). As DNA, the CDR3 is TGTGCCAGCAGCTTGGGCGGGGCGGGAGGGCTTCTGGAGCAGTACTTC. Translating gives CASSLGGAGGLLEQYF.

This clone was recorded many times. Here the CDR3 reads CASSLLRTADPNYGYTF. The CDR3 nucleotides are TGTGCCAGCAGCTTGCTAAGGACAGCAGACCCTAACTATGGCTACACCTTC. The V gene is TRBV5-5, the J gene TRBJ1-2; a weak D match, TRBD1 (6 bases). The CDR3 spans 17 residues. With 1 base removed from V and 0 bases from J, the gap between germline ends came to 16 bases. Germline-derived CDR1 and CDR2 are SGHKS and YYEKEE (reference sequence).

The chain uses TRBV10-3 and TRBJ2-2, with 13 bases aligning to TRBD2. The CDR3 sequence is 17 residues long. V dropped 3 bases and J dropped 6; count of bases not matched to a gene: 7. Germline V CDR1 and CDR2: ENHRY, SYGVKD. The CDR3 DNA reads as TGTGCCATCAGTGATACTAGCGGGAGGGCCCTCGCCGGGGAGCTGTTTTTT. Encoded protein: CAISDTSGRALAGELFF.

The V call is TRBV5-4, the J call TRBJ2-1; the match to TRBD2 covers 8 bases. The CDR3 loop spans 15 amino acids. V was pared by 4 bases and J by 2 bases, with 5 bases of the junction left unmatched. Germline lookup yields CDR1 SGHNT and CDR2 YYREEE (reference sequence). CDR3 protein: CASSTGLVTYNEQFF. CDR3 sequence (DNA): TGTGCCAGCAGCACGGGACTAGTGACCTACAATGAGCAGTTCTTC.

This sequence joins TRBV5-1 and TRBJ1-4; D is undetermined. The CDR3 spans 15 residues. V was clipped by 5 bases and J by 0 bases, with 11 bases between them. The germline CDR1 and CDR2 sequences are SGHRS and YFSETQ. The CDR3 loop reads CASSQNTATNEKLFF. The CDR3 DNA is TGCGCCAGCAGTCAAAACACTGCAACTAATGAAAAACTGTTTTTT.

V is TRBV28 and J is TRBJ1-1; D possibly corresponds to TRBD1 (5 bases). Germline CDR1 is MDHEN and CDR2 is SYDVKM. The CDR3 is 13 amino acids. Trimming took off 6 bases at V and 1 base at J, with 9 bases between the two ends. The CDR3 DNA sequence: TGTGCCAGCAGCAGGGACGGGAACACTGAAGCTTTCTTT. This codes for CASSRDGNTEAFF.

The chain carries TRBV5-1 and TRBJ1-1, with D unresolved. V lost 7 bases to trimming and J lost 4 bases, with 11 bases between them. Per the germline V gene, CDR1 is SGHRS and CDR2 is YFSETQ. This CDR3 has 12 residues. Here the CDR3 reads CASGQPGTEAFF. The CDR3 nucleotides read TGCGCCAGCGGGCAACCGGGCACTGAAGCTTTCTTT.

This clone has a count of ten or more. J is TRBJ2-7 and V is TRBV29-1; D not certain. Germline assignment: CDR1 SQVTM and CDR2 ANQGSEA. This CDR3 is 12 amino acids long. The V end was cut by 7 bases, the J end by 5 bases, with 15 bases between. The CDR3 sequence is CSARVQDHEQYF. The CDR3 DNA reads as TGCAGCGCCAGAGTCCAGGACCACGAGCAGTACTTC.

The chain uses TRBV28 and TRBJ2-1; either TRBD1 or TRBD2 may fit D (5 bases each). V shed 1 base and J shed 13 bases, with 11 bases lying between them. CDR3 length: 12 amino acids. The germline CDR1 and CDR2 sequences are MDHEN and SYDVKM. CDR3: CASSLSPGRQFF. The CDR3 coding sequence is TGTGCCAGCAGTTTATCCCCGGGACGCCAGTTCTTC.

This clone was observed a few times. The CDR3 DNA reads TGTGCCAGCACGGGCGGGGGGGCGCGAACTGAAGCTTTCTTT. Its protein product is CASTGGGARTEAFF. The rearrangement links TRBV6-6 to TRBJ1-1; D perhaps matches TRBD1 (6 bases). CDR1 and CDR2 from the germline V gene are MNHNY and SVGAGI (reference sequence). Between the trimmed V and J ends, which lost 7 bases and 5 bases, there was a span of 17 bases. The CDR3 consists of 14 residues.

The rearrangement uses TRBV19 and TRBJ2-5, with D unclear. V gave up 3 bases and J gave up 0 bases, with 5 bases separating them. Germline V gene data show CDR1 as LNHDA and CDR2 as SQIVND (reference sequence). The CDR3 sequence is 13 residues long. The CDR3 nucleotides read TGTGCCAGTAGTATCCGACACCAAGAGACCCAGTACTTC. As protein: CASSIRHQETQYF.

The DNA for the CDR3 is TGTGCCAGCAGCCGGGGTCCGAACTATGGCTACACCTTC. Translation: CASSRGPNYGYTF. The rearrangement joins TRBV7-8 to TRBJ1-2, with D unclear. V was shortened by 5 bases and J by 2 bases, with 9 bases between the two germline ends. The germline V gene has CDR1 SGHVS and CDR2 FQNEAQ. The CDR3 loop spans 13 amino acids. Full variable domain (missing parts from reference TRBV7-8 and TRBJ1-2): GAGVSQSPRYKVAKRGQDVALRCDPISGHVSLFWYQQALGQGPEFLTYFQNEAQLDKSGLPSDRFFAERPEGSVSTLKIQRTQQEDSAVYLCASSRGPNYGYTFGSGTRLTVV.

This chain connects TRBV11-2 to TRBJ2-5, with TRBD1 matching over 9 bases. CDR1 and CDR2 (germline): SGHAT, FQNNGV. This CDR3 comprises 15 residues. V trimming: 5 bases; J trimming: 5 bases; junction bases outside the gene matches: 9. In DNA form, the CDR3 reads TGTGCCAGCAGCGTGGACAGGGGTGCTGAGGAGACCCAGTACTTC. Protein sequence: CASSVDRGAEETQYF.

The gene calls are TRBV20-1 and TRBJ2-7, with unresolved D. With 1 base removed from V and 3 bases from J, the gap between germline ends came to 4 bases. The CDR3 is 11 residues long. The V gene's germline CDR1 is DFQATT and CDR2 SNEGSKA (reference sequence). The CDR3 nucleotides are TGCAGTGCTAGAGGGGGCTACGAGCAGTACTTC. Translation: CSARGGYEQYF.

The V call is TRBV29-1, the J call TRBJ2-1, with a weak D call TRBD2 (6 bases). From germline, CDR1 is SQVTM and CDR2 ANQGSEA. V dropped 6 bases and J dropped 7 bases, with 22 bases sitting between them. This CDR3 region has 15 residues. For the CDR3, the DNA is TGCAGCGTGGCCCCTCGCGTGCCTGGGGGGAATGAGCAGTTCTTC. This sequence encodes CSVAPRVPGGNEQFF.

V usage is TRBV9 and J usage is TRBJ2-6, with D unclear. V gave up 3 bases and J gave up 0 bases, with 13 bases separating them. This CDR3 region has 17 residues. Per the germline V gene, CDR1 is SGDLS and CDR2 is YYNGEE. The DNA for the CDR3 is TGTGCCAGCAGCGCGAGACATACCTCCTCTGGGGCCAACGTCCTGACTTTC. Residues: CASSARHTSSGANVLTF.

The chain joins TRBV25-1 to TRBJ2-5, with TRBD1 matching 8 bases. Per germline, CDR1 MGHDK and CDR2 SYGVNS. The CDR3 is made up of 15 amino acids. Germline trimming cut 3 bases from V and 5 bases from J; bases unmatched to any gene: 8. The CDR3 loop reads CASSDFQGAKETQYF. The CDR3 DNA is TGTGCCAGCAGTGATTTTCAGGGGGCGAAGGAGACCCAGTACTTC.

The CDR3 DNA reads TGTGCCAGTTGGGCCCCGGGAGGGCCATGGGAGACCCAGTACTTC. This gives the protein CASWAPGGPWETQYF. The chain combines TRBV28 with TRBJ2-5; 8 bases align to TRBD2. CDR1 is MDHEN, CDR2 SYDVKM, per germline. Trimming took 9 bases from V and 5 from J; bases not matched to a gene: 14. The CDR3 sequence is 15 residues long. Complete variable domain (other parts from reference TRBV28 and TRBJ2-5): DVKVTQSSRYLVKRTGEKVFLECVQDMDHENMFWYRQDPGLGLRLIYFSYDVKMKEKGDIPEGYSVSREKKERFSLILESASTNQTSMYLCASWAPGGPWETQYFGPGTRLLVL.

This clone was detected once. V is TRBV4-2 and J is TRBJ1-3; D is undetermined. This CDR3 is built from 17 residues. Germline CDR1 reads LGHNA; CDR2 reads YNFKEQ. Trimming took 0 bases from V and 0 from J, leaving 12 bases between them. The CDR3 region is CASSQESQASSGNTIYF. The CDR3 nucleotides read TGTGCCAGCAGCCAAGAGTCGCAAGCCTCCTCTGGAAACACCATATATTTT.

This rearrangement joins TRBV11-3 to TRBJ2-2; a weak D match, TRBD2 (6 bases). Germline V gene data show CDR1 as SGHNT and CDR2 as YENEEA. CDR3 size: 15 residues. Trimming stripped 5 bases from V and 6 bases from J, with 16 bases between. The CDR3 DNA reads as TGTGCCAGCAGCCCCCGGTTGGGGGAGGCCGGGGAGCTGTTTTTT. This gives the protein CASSPRLGEAGELFF. The whole variable domain, remainder taken from reference TRBV11-3 and TRBJ2-2, is EAGVVQSPRYKIIEKKQPVAFWCNPISGHNTLYWYLQNLGQGPELLIRYENEEAVDDSQLPKDRFSAERLKGVDSTLKIQPAELGDSAVYLCASSPRLGEAGELFFGEGSRLTVL.

The chain is built from TRBV19 and TRBJ2-1; D is possibly TRBD1 (6 bases). The CDR3 spans 16 residues. Looked up from germline, CDR1 is LNHDA and CDR2 is SQIVND (reference sequence). V lost 8 bases and J 2 bases, leaving 19 bases between the germline ends. In nucleotides, the CDR3 is TGTGCCAGTGCGACGAGGGGGACGCCTACCTACAATGAGCAGTTCTTC. This encodes CASATRGTPTYNEQFF.

The count of this clone is one. V and J are TRBV30 and TRBJ1-1, with D possibly matching TRBD1 (6 bases). Germline CDR1 reads GTSNPN; CDR2 reads SVGIG (reference sequence). CDR3 size: 12 residues. The V end lost 7 bases, the J end lost 1 base, and 10 bases lay between the germline ends. CDR3 in amino acids: CAFPGQNTEAFF. CDR3 DNA sequence: TGTGCCTTCCCGGGACAGAACACTGAAGCTTTCTTT.

The chain carries TRBV18 and TRBJ1-1, with 8 nucleotides matching TRBD1. The trim removed 6 bases at V and 2 bases at J, leaving 8 bases unmatched. CDR1 is KGHSH, CDR2 LQKENI, per germline. The CDR3 has 15 amino acids. The CDR3 reads CASSYLTGANTEAFF. The CDR3 DNA is TGTGCCAGCTCCTATTTGACAGGGGCCAACACTGAAGCTTTCTTT.

This clone has only a few counts. V usage is TRBV5-6 and J usage is TRBJ2-1; the D is unclear. The V gene's germline CDR1 is SGHDT and CDR2 YYEEEE. Trimming removed 2 bases at V and 0 bases at J, with 6 bases between. The CDR3 extends over 14 amino acids. The CDR3 DNA is TGTGCCAGCAGCTTTATAGACTCCTACAATGAGCAGTTCTTC. It encodes CASSFIDSYNEQFF.

V is TRBV30 and J is TRBJ2-5, with a weak D call TRBD2 (6 bases). Germline V gives CDR1 GTSNPN, CDR2 SVGIG (reference sequence). V lost 3 bases to trimming and J lost 5 bases, with 13 bases between them. CDR3 size: 13 residues. CDR3 sequence: CAWSRRVRETQYF. The CDR3 coding sequence is TGTGCCTGGAGCCGGAGGGTAAGGGAGACCCAGTACTTC.

The rearrangement links TRBV15 to TRBJ2-3; D possibly corresponds to TRBD2 (5 bases). This CDR3 spans 15 amino acids. From germline, CDR1 is LNHNV and CDR2 YYDKDF (reference sequence). V was shortened by 5 bases and J by 1 base, with 13 bases between the two germline ends. CDR3 in amino acids: CATSPDFVGTDTQYF. Written as DNA, the CDR3 is TGTGCCACCAGCCCGGACTTCGTAGGCACAGATACGCAGTATTTT. Complete variable domain (other parts from reference TRBV15 and TRBJ2-3): DAMVIQNPRYQVTQFGKPVTLSCSQTLNHNVMYWYQQKSSQAPKLLFHYYDKDFNNEADTPDNFQSRRPNTSFCFLDIRSPGLGDTAMYLCATSPDFVGTDTQYFGPGTRLTVL.

The sample holds one count of this clone. This chain links TRBV9 with TRBJ2-1; perhaps TRBD2 as D (6 bases). The CDR3 runs to 15 residues. The V and J ends lost 4 bases and 8 bases respectively, with 19 bases between them. Germline loops: CDR1 SGDLS, CDR2 YYNGEE. Written as DNA, the CDR3 is TGTGCCAGCAGCCCCCGGACTAACTTGGGGGATGAGCAGTTCTTC. Its translation is CASSPRTNLGDEQFF. The variable domain in full, completed from reference TRBV9 and TRBJ2-1, reads DSGVTQTPKHLITATGQRVTLRCSPRSGDLSVYWYQQSLDQGLQFLIQYYNGEERAKGNILERFSAQQFPDLHSELNLSSLELGDSALYFCASSPRTNLGDEQFFGPGTRLTVL.

As concerns this clone: Other DNA sequences in this specimen translate into the identical CDR3. The V call is TRBV30, the J call TRBJ1-1; 7 bases are shared with TRBD1. Germline CDR1 GTSNPN, CDR2 SVGIG (reference sequence). There are 13 residues in the CDR3. Trimming removed 1 base from V and 4 bases from J; junction bases left unmatched: 3. The CDR3 bases are TGTGCCTGGAGTGGCCAGGGGGGCACTGAAGCTTTCTTT. Translating gives CAWSGQGGTEAFF.